This TCR beta chain was captured in a study of CD8 T cells in ankylosing spondylitis. With molecular barcodes, quantitative 5'-RACE was used to make the TCR beta libraries. TCRdb analysed the 5' RACE reads with MiXCR anew, one entry per CDR3 protein. The data hold 150,000 to 200,000 distinct CDR3 sequences, with 10% to 15% observed a single time. The study's findings and limits: A number of the motif variants had already been described in reactive arthritis synovial fluid and blood. Typical of ankylosing spondylitis blood, it appeared, was a TCR beta motif of several highly homologous variants. Significant enrichment of disease-linked clones was reported in matched ankylosing spondylitis synovial fluid.

The germline V and J ends were trimmed by 7 bases and 0 bases, with 16 bases remaining between them. CDR1 is MDHEN, CDR2 SYDVKM, per germline. The CDR3 sequence is 15 residues long. There are a few counts of this clonotype. The antigen is undetermined. Sequenced sample: blood, either unsorted or a sorted T cell fraction (not recorded which). This TCR came from a female donor with ankylosing spondylitis or in good health (not recorded which). The gene calls are TRBV28 and TRBJ2-7; possibly TRBD1 or TRBD2 for D (5 bases each). DNA of the CDR3: TGTGCCAGCACCCCGGGGCGAAGGAGCTCCTACGAGCAGTACTTC. This gives the protein CASTPGRRSSYEQYF.